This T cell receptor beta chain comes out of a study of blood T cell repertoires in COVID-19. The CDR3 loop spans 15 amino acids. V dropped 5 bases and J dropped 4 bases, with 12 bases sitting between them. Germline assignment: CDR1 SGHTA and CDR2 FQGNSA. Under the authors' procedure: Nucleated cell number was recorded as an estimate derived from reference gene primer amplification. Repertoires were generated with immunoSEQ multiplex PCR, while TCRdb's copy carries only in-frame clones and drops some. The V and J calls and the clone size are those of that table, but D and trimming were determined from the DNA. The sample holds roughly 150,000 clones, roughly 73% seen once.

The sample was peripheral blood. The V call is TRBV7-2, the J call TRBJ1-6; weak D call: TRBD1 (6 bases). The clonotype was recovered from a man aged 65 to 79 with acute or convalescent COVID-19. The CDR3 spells CASSPRDTYNSPLHF. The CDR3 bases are TGTGCCAGCAGCCCCCGGGACACATATAATTCACCCCTCCACTTT.